Listed here are 22 T cell receptor beta chains from one sample, sequenced in a study of T cell responses to AZD1222 COVID-19 vaccine. Sequenced by immunoSEQ multiplex PCR; TCRdb stores in-frame clones only, minus some. The data contain more than 85,000 clones, 65% to 90% of them singletons. Sample: peripheral blood, taken on day 0 of AZD1222 vaccination. The receptors come from an adult in good health.

The rearrangement joins TRBV27 to TRBJ1-2; D gene ambiguous. The CDR3 contains 14 residues. V shed 5 bases and J shed 3 bases, with 13 bases lying between them. The germline V gene encodes CDR1 MNHEY and CDR2 SMNVEV (reference sequence). The CDR3 protein is CASSLEYKDYGYTF. CDR3 DNA sequence: TGTGCCAGCAGTCTAGAGTATAAGGACTATGGCTACACCTTC.

The chain carries TRBV3-1 (or the pseudogene TRBV3-2) and TRBJ2-7; D is unresolved. The germline V gene encodes CDR1 LGHDT and CDR2 YNNKEL (reference sequence). The ends were cut back, 5 bases at V and 1 base at J, with 12 bases in the middle. CDR3 length equals 14 residues. CDR3 bases: TGTGCCAGCAGCATAGCAGGACCTTCCTACGAGCAGTACTTC. As protein: CASSIAGPSYEQYF.

The chain couples TRBV7-9 to TRBJ1-2; TRBD1 matches 8 bases. CDR3 length: 14 amino acids. V lost 3 bases to trimming and J lost 4 bases; unmatched junction nucleotides: 4. Germline lookup yields CDR1 SEHNR and CDR2 FQNEAQ (reference sequence). In DNA, the CDR3 is TGTGCCAGCAGCTTCGCAGGGGGCGTCTATGGCTACACCTTC. This encodes CASSFAGGVYGYTF. Using reference TRBV7-9 and TRBJ1-2 for the parts outside the CDR3, the full variable domain is DTGVSQNPRHKITKRGQNVTFRCDPISEHNRLYWYRQTLGQGPEFLTYFQNEAQLEKSRLLSDRFSAERPKGSFSTLEIQRTEQGDSAMYLCASSFAGGVYGYTFGSGTRLTVV.

This chain uses TRBV7-3 with TRBJ2-2; TRBD2 matches 9 bases. CDR3 size: 17 residues. CDR1 is SGHTA and CDR2 is FQGTGA in the germline V gene. The trim removed 4 bases at V and 3 bases at J, leaving 9 bases unmatched. CDR3 amino acids: CASSSSASGTYTGELFF. The CDR3 nucleotides are TGTGCCAGCAGCTCTTCGGCTAGCGGGACCTACACCGGGGAGCTGTTTTTT.

In its sample, this clone was seen a few times. The same CDR3 is also encoded by other DNA sequences in this sample. The gene calls are TRBV9 and TRBJ1-4, with D possibly being TRBD1 (5 bases). CDR1 and CDR2 (germline): SGDLS, YYNGEE. V gave up 0 bases and J gave up 0 bases, with 6 bases separating them. This CDR3 comprises 15 residues. The CDR3 spells CASSVGGATNEKLFF. The DNA for the CDR3 is TGTGCCAGCAGCGTAGGAGGGGCAACTAATGAAAAACTGTTTTTT. The full variable domain, its missing parts supplied by reference TRBV9 and TRBJ1-4, is DSGVTQTPKHLITATGQRVTLRCSPRSGDLSVYWYQQSLDQGLQFLIQYYNGEERAKGNILERFSAQQFPDLHSELNLSSLELGDSALYFCASSVGGATNEKLFFGSGTQLSVL.

The chain recombines TRBV19 with TRBJ2-3, with D tentatively TRBD1 (6 bases). The ends were cut back, 9 bases at V and 3 bases at J, with 13 bases in the middle. The CDR3 loop spans 13 amino acids. The germline CDR1 and CDR2 sequences are LNHDA and SQIVND (reference sequence). The CDR3 region has the DNA TGTGCCAGCGGAGTACAGGGAACAGATACGCAGTATTTT. Translation: CASGVQGTDTQYF.

The chain combines TRBV6-5 with TRBJ1-5; TRBD1 might be the D (6 bases). The ends were cut back, 8 bases at V and 2 bases at J, with 13 bases in the middle. The CDR3 covers 14 residues. CDR1 MNHEY and CDR2 SVGAGI come from the germline V gene. The CDR3 bases are TGTGCCAGCCTGCGGGGGGCCGGCAATCAGCCCCAGCATTTT. Translating gives CASLRGAGNQPQHF.

Here the CDR3 DNA reads TGTGCCAGCTCACTCCGACAGGGGGCCGGGGATGAGCAGTTCTTC. This translates into CASSLRQGAGDEQFF. This chain joins TRBV18 and TRBJ2-1; 10 bases match TRBD1. The V gene's germline CDR1 is KGHSH and CDR2 LQKENI. This CDR3 region has 15 residues. V trimming: 4 bases; J trimming: 8 bases; junction bases outside the gene matches: 8. Based on the CDR3 plus reference TRBV18 and TRBJ2-1, the full variable domain is NAGVMQNPRHLVRRRGQEARLRCSPMKGHSHVYWYRQLPEEGLKFMVYLQKENIIDESGMPKERFSAEFPKEGPSILRIQQVVRGDSAAYFCASSLRQGAGDEQFFGPGTRLTVL.

This clone came up once. The CDR3 here is CASSYMGLIEETQYF. CDR3 coding DNA: TGTGCCAGCAGTTACATGGGATTGATAGAAGAGACCCAGTACTTC. The rearrangement links TRBV6-6 to TRBJ2-5, with no clear D. Germline loops: CDR1 MNHNY, CDR2 SVGAGI (reference sequence). The CDR3 consists of 15 residues. Trimming stripped 2 bases from V and 3 bases from J, with 13 bases between.

V usage is TRBV4-3 and J usage is TRBJ1-1; tentatively, D is TRBD1 (6 bases). In germline, CDR1 is LGHNA, CDR2 YSLEER. This CDR3 region has 15 residues. V dropped 1 base and J dropped 4 bases, with 13 bases sitting between them. The CDR3 protein is CASSQGQARGTEAFF. DNA of the CDR3: TGCGCCAGCAGCCAAGGACAGGCCCGGGGCACTGAAGCTTTCTTT.

J is TRBJ1-2 and V is TRBV5-4; the D is unclear. The CDR3 length is 11 residues. V dropped 0 bases and J dropped 14 bases, with 11 bases sitting between them. Germline CDR1 and CDR2: SGHNT and YYREEE (reference sequence). The CDR3 DNA sequence: TGTGCCAGCAGCTTGGGCCCTGGAAAAACCTTC. Its protein is CASSLGPGKTF.

V is TRBV11-3 and J is TRBJ2-7; D ambiguous. Germline-derived CDR1 and CDR2 are SGHNT and YENEEA. V dropped 4 bases and J dropped 6 bases, with 13 bases sitting between them. The CDR3 totals 13 residues. CDR3 protein: CASSWSQAREQYF. CDR3 nucleotide sequence: TGTGCCAGCAGCTGGAGTCAGGCCCGCGAGCAGTACTTC.

This chain connects TRBV7-2 to TRBJ2-7; TRBD1 matches 9 bases. Germline CDR1 reads SGHTA; CDR2 reads FQGNSA. Trimming took 4 bases from V and 5 from J; bases not matched to a gene: 9. The CDR3 totals 15 residues. CDR3 loop: CASSSSGTGFNEQYF. CDR3 nucleotides: TGTGCCAGCAGCTCCTCCGGGACAGGGTTCAACGAGCAGTACTTC.

This chain joins TRBV11-2 and TRBJ1-3; D unclear. V was shortened by 2 bases and J by 2 bases, with 10 bases between the two germline ends. Per the germline V gene, CDR1 is SGHAT and CDR2 is FQNNGV. This CDR3 comprises 15 residues. CDR3: CASSLSAGTGNTIYF. The CDR3, as DNA: TGTGCCAGCAGCTTATCTGCAGGTACTGGAAACACCATATATTTT.

The rearrangement joins TRBV19 to TRBJ1-2, with D perhaps TRBD1 (5 bases). The CDR3 extends over 15 amino acids. CDR1 and CDR2 (germline): LNHDA, SQIVND (reference sequence). Between the trimmed V and J ends, which lost 0 bases and 8 bases, there was a span of 16 bases. The CDR3 sequence: CASSIDQGSPFGYTF. In DNA form, the CDR3 reads TGTGCCAGTAGTATAGATCAGGGTTCGCCTTTCGGCTACACCTTC.

The genes are TRBV3-1 (or the pseudogene TRBV3-2) and TRBJ1-1; no clear D gene. Germline V lookup: CDR1 LGHDT, CDR2 YNNKEL (reference sequence). This CDR3 region has 13 residues. V lost 4 bases to trimming and J lost 5 bases, with 11 bases between them. The DNA of the CDR3 is TGTGCCAGCAGCCGAGCAGGAACGACTGAAGCTTTCTTT. Its translation: CASSRAGTTEAFF.

The genes are TRBV7-9 and TRBJ1-1; D perhaps matches TRBD1 (5 bases). V lost 2 bases and J 2 bases, leaving 15 bases between the germline ends. The V gene's germline CDR1 is SEHNR and CDR2 FQNEAQ (reference sequence). This CDR3 comprises 16 residues. As DNA, the CDR3 is TGTGCCAGCAGCTTAATGAGTCTGGGGGTCAACACTGAAGCTTTCTTT. It is translated as CASSLMSLGVNTEAFF.

This chain joins TRBV5-4 and TRBJ2-7; 11 nucleotides line up with TRBD2. This CDR3 is 15 amino acids long. Germline CDR1 reads SGHNT; CDR2 reads YYREEE (reference sequence). V lost 4 bases and J lost 3; bases outside the gene matches: 6. The DNA of the CDR3 is TGTGCCAGCAGCCAGACTAGCGGGAACCACTACGAGCAGTACTTC. Amino acids: CASSQTSGNHYEQYF.

Of note for this clone: This specimen includes other DNA sequences encoding the same CDR3. The chain is built from TRBV11-2 and TRBJ1-4, with a tentative D call TRBD1 (5 bases). The germline CDR1 and CDR2 sequences are SGHAT and FQNNGV. This CDR3 is 14 amino acids long. V lost 5 bases to trimming and J lost 8 bases, with 15 bases between them. CDR3 sequence: CASSLGQGREKLFF. CDR3 bases: TGTGCCAGCAGCCTCGGGCAGGGCAGAGAAAAACTGTTTTTT.

The chain has TRBV10-1 and TRBJ2-3, with TRBD1 matching 10 bases. Trimming took 10 bases from V and 4 from J; bases not matched to a gene: 5. The germline V gene encodes CDR1 WNHNN and CDR2 SYGVQD (reference sequence). The CDR3 covers 13 residues. CDR3 in amino acids: CATRDRGADTQYF. CDR3 nucleotide sequence: TGCGCCACCAGGGACAGGGGCGCAGATACGCAGTATTTT.

Comment on this clone: Other DNA sequences of this sample code for an identical CDR3. The chain has TRBV28 and TRBJ2-1, with D unresolved. The CDR3 has 11 residues. Germline CDR1 is MDHEN and CDR2 is SYDVKM. Trimming cost V 2 bases and J 7 bases, with 3 bases left between them. The CDR3 is CASSLINEQFF. The CDR3 nucleotides are TGTGCCAGCAGTTTAATTAATGAGCAGTTCTTC.

The chain couples TRBV25-1 to TRBJ1-1, with D hard to call. From germline, CDR1 is MGHDK and CDR2 SYGVNS. V lost 3 bases, J lost 3 bases, and 8 bases lay in between. The CDR3 runs to 13 residues. The CDR3 DNA sequence: TGTGCCAGCAGTGACCAGCACGACACTGAAGCTTTCTTT. Its protein product is CASSDQHDTEAFF. The full variable domain, its missing parts supplied by reference TRBV25-1 and TRBJ1-1, is EADIYQTPRYLVIGTGKKITLECSQTMGHDKMYWYQQDPGMELHLIHYSYGVNSTEKGDLSSESTVSRIRTEHFPLTLESARPSHTSQYLCASSDQHDTEAFFGQGTRLTVV.